This T cell receptor (beta chain) was retrieved from a study of T cells in narcolepsy. Findings and caveats of the study: Same-patient CSF and blood CD4+ T cell clonotypes included HCRT-specific and TRIB2-specific autoreactive ones. Autoreactive clonotypes reportedly recurred in blood of same and different patients, not controls. In some patient and control memory CD4+ samples, autoreactive clones were absent.

The protocol was immunoSEQ multiplex PCR, while the TCRdb copy is restricted to in-frame clones and leaves out a portion. The table records tens of thousands of clones, roughly 88% of them present only once. A word on this clone: Its antigen is not identified.

Sequencing was carried out using CD45RA- memory CD4+ T cells from PBMCs. The source is a human donor with narcolepsy.

The CDR3 loop is CASSPALMNTEAFF. The CDR3 nucleotides are TGTGCCAGCAGTCCCGCGCTCATGAACACTGAAGCTTTCTTT. The chain carries TRBV27 and TRBJ1-1, with D unclear. Trimming removed 5 bases at V and 0 bases at J, with 10 bases between. The CDR3 spans 14 residues. Per germline, CDR1 MNHEY and CDR2 SMNVEV (reference sequence).